These 30 T cell receptor beta chains were all obtained from the same sample, sequenced in a study of blood T cells in healthy people across ages. Sample-barcoded 5' priming and a J-beta primer mix drove a second PCR of 7 to 11 cycles. A single record per CDR3 protein comes from TCRdb applying MiXCR to the 5' RACE reads. The repertoire consists of some 760,000 distinct CDR3 sequences, with approximately 25% occurring once and the leading ten covering just under 9.5%. This same sample was also taken into another study, of T cells of mothers and their children.

Sequenced sample: blood. These receptors were taken from a boy aged 10-17 years in good health.

Many counts were recorded for this clonotype. J is TRBJ2-7 and V is TRBV5-1; perhaps D is TRBD1 or TRBD2 (5 bases each). The V gene lost 2 bases and the J gene lost 2 bases, with 8 bases spanning the gap. There are 13 residues in the CDR3. Germline V gives CDR1 SGHRS, CDR2 YFSETQ. CDR3 in amino acids: CASSFSGPYEQYF. The CDR3, as DNA: TGCGCCAGCAGCTTTTCGGGGCCCTACGAGCAGTACTTC.

V usage is TRBV5-1 and J usage is TRBJ2-2; D perhaps matches TRBD2 (5 bases). V shed 7 bases and J shed 4 bases, with 14 bases lying between them. In germline, CDR1 is SGHRS, CDR2 YFSETQ. The CDR3 is 14 amino acids. The CDR3 loop reads CASPGESGTGELFF. The CDR3, as DNA: TGCGCCAGCCCCGGGGAGTCGGGCACCGGGGAGCTGTTTTTT.

Only a few counts were recorded for this clonotype. This sequence joins TRBV15 and TRBJ2-5; 7 bases are shared with TRBD2. The J call may be incorrect, as the DNA end agrees better with TRBJ2-1. The CDR3 length is 17 residues. The germline V gene has CDR1 LNHNV and CDR2 YYDKDF (reference sequence). The CDR3 loop reads CATSRGSEGGPGNEQFF. CDR3 DNA sequence: TGTGCCACCAGCAGAGGGTCCGAGGGAGGGCCTGGGAATGAGCAGTTCTTC.

This chain connects TRBV4-1 to TRBJ2-7, with 15 nucleotides matching TRBD2. The length of the CDR3 is 19 residues. Germline CDR1 reads MGHRA; CDR2 reads YSYEKL. J gave up 3 bases and V 1 base, and 10 bases lay outside the gene matches. DNA of the CDR3: TGCGCCAGCAGCCAAGGAACCGGGACTAGCGGGAGGAGGGGCTACGAGCAGTACTTC. As protein: CASSQGTGTSGRRGYEQYF.

The chain uses TRBV11-2 and TRBJ2-1, with TRBD2 matching 12 bases. J gave up 7 bases and V 8 bases, and 3 bases lay outside the gene matches. In germline, CDR1 is SGHAT, CDR2 FQNNGV. The CDR3 is 13 residues long. In DNA form, the CDR3 reads TGTGCCAGCTTGACTAGCGGGAGAAATGAGCAGTTCTTC. It encodes CASLTSGRNEQFF.

This chain connects TRBV10-3 to TRBJ2-5; D may match TRBD1 or TRBD2 (5 bases each). The DNA end is a closer match to TRBJ2-1, so the J assignment may be wrong. From germline, CDR1 is ENHRY and CDR2 SYGVKD. This CDR3 is 13 amino acids long. The CDR3 nucleotides read TGTGCCATCAGTGATTCGCCAGGGACTGAGCAGTTCTTC. Translation gives CAISDSPGTEQFF.

This clonotype has more than one count but fewer than ten. This chain uses TRBV5-4 with TRBJ2-7; D is uncertain. The CDR3 extends over 17 amino acids. Germline loops: CDR1 SGHNT, CDR2 YYREEE (reference sequence). Trimming removed 0 bases from V and 0 bases from J, with 16 bases in between. CDR3 coding DNA: TGTGCCAGCAGCTTGGGATTTGGCGGTAGAAGCTCCTACGAGCAGTACTTC. Protein product: CASSLGFGGRSSYEQYF.

The V gene is TRBV6-5, the J gene TRBJ2-1; TRBD1 matches 9 bases. Germline loops: CDR1 MNHEY, CDR2 SVGAGI. This CDR3 is built from 15 residues. Trimming at V came to 5 bases and at J to 6 bases, leaving 8 bases not matched to a gene. The CDR3 sequence: CASSPGTGIGNEQFF. The CDR3 region has the DNA TGTGCCAGCAGTCCCGGGACAGGGATAGGCAATGAGCAGTTCTTC.

This chain's CDR3 is CSVARRLAGETQYF. DNA of the CDR3: TGCAGCGTTGCTCGAAGACTAGCGGGAGAGACCCAGTACTTC. This chain uses TRBV29-1 with TRBJ2-5; 10 bases align to TRBD2. J was trimmed by 4 bases and V by 4 bases; bases with no gene match: 6. Germline CDR1 SQVTM, CDR2 ANQGSEA. The length of the CDR3 is 14 residues.

The table lists this clonotype with a few counts. DNA of the CDR3: TGCGCCAGCAGCTTCGGGTCTAGCGGGGGGGTTAATGAGCAGTTCTTC. It is translated as CASSFGSSGGVNEQFF. The gene calls are TRBV5-1 and TRBJ2-1; TRBD2 aligns across 12 bases. This CDR3 has 16 amino acids. After removal of 2 bases from V and 7 bases from J, the junction contained 7 bases not matched to a gene. Germline V lookup: CDR1 SGHRS, CDR2 YFSETQ. Drawing the rest from reference TRBV5-1 and TRBJ2-1, the complete variable domain is KAGVTQTPRYLIKTRGQQVTLSCSPISGHRSVSWYQQTPGQGLQFLFEYFSETQRNKGNFPGRFSGRQFSNSRSEMNVSTLELGDSALYLCASSFGSSGGVNEQFFGPGTRLTVL.

V is TRBV28 and J is TRBJ1-2; D call uncertain. Germline CDR1 reads MDHEN; CDR2 reads SYDVKM. The CDR3 loop spans 15 amino acids. Between the trimmed V and J ends, which lost 2 bases and 3 bases, there was a span of 13 bases. CDR3 sequence reads: CASSLKVRQHYGYTF. DNA of the CDR3: TGTGCCAGCAGTTTAAAGGTCCGGCAGCACTATGGCTACACCTTC.

In this sample, this clonotype turned up many times. V and J are TRBV27 and TRBJ2-1; 8 bases align to TRBD2. CDR1 MNHEY and CDR2 SMNVEV come from the germline V gene (reference sequence). V lost 3 bases to trimming and J lost 5 bases; unmatched junction nucleotides: 0. The CDR3 totals 13 residues. CDR3: CASSLGLDNEQFF. CDR3 coding DNA: TGTGCCAGCAGTTTGGGACTAGACAATGAGCAGTTCTTC.

This clonotype was detected only a few times. V and J are TRBV3-1 and TRBJ2-3; a possible D gene is TRBD2 (6 bases). This CDR3 comprises 13 residues. Germline loops: CDR1 LGHDT, CDR2 YNNKEL (reference sequence). V gave up 8 bases and J gave up 8 bases, with 17 bases separating them. The CDR3 sequence is CASGDFSVGTQYF. CDR3 bases: TGTGCCAGCGGGGACTTCTCTGTTGGTACGCAGTATTTT.

This clonotype has a handful of counts. The V gene is TRBV3-1, the J gene TRBJ2-5, with a weak D call TRBD1 (5 bases). The CDR3 sequence is 12 residues long. Germline lookup yields CDR1 LGHDT and CDR2 YNNKEL (reference sequence). V was clipped by 3 bases and J by 4 bases, with 6 bases between them. This CDR3 reads CASSHQGETQYF. CDR3 nucleotides: TGTGCCAGCAGCCACCAGGGAGAGACCCAGTACTTC.

The table lists this clonotype with a few counts. The chain couples TRBV24-1 to TRBJ2-5; the D gene is possibly TRBD1 (5 bases). Looked up from germline, CDR1 is KGHDR and CDR2 is SFDVKD. The CDR3 is made up of 15 amino acids. V lost 0 bases, J lost 2 bases, and 9 bases lay in between. Here the CDR3 reads CATSDLRQGQETQYF. In nucleotides, the CDR3 is TGTGCCACCAGTGATTTGCGGCAGGGACAAGAGACCCAGTACTTC.

This chain uses TRBV4-1 with TRBJ1-2; TRBD1 matches at 12 bases. Trimming at V came to 2 bases and at J to 8 bases, leaving 12 bases not matched to a gene. The CDR3 is made up of 17 amino acids. The germline V gene has CDR1 MGHRA and CDR2 YSYEKL. CDR3 in DNA: TGCGCCAGCAGCCAACCAGCCGCCGGGACAGGGGGCAAAGGCTACACCTTC. Its translation is CASSQPAAGTGGKGYTF.

This clonotype was picked up a small number of times. The chain couples TRBV27 to TRBJ2-3; D is tentatively TRBD1 or TRBD2 (5 bases each). Germline CDR1 and CDR2: MNHEY and SMNVEV (reference sequence). This CDR3 is built from 15 residues. The V end was cut by 1 base, the J end by 1 base, with 9 bases between. CDR3 region: CASSLFVGGTDTQYF. The CDR3 coding sequence is TGTGCCAGCAGTTTATTTGTGGGGGGCACAGATACGCAGTATTTT.

This sequence joins TRBV7-2 and TRBJ2-7; TRBD1 is a possible D gene (6 bases). Germline CDR1 and CDR2: SGHTA and FQGNSA. The CDR3 has 15 residues. Trimming took 6 bases from V and 5 from J, leaving 20 bases between them. CDR3 sequence (DNA): TGTGCCAGCAGTAAAACGACTGCAGGGGTCAACGAGCAGTACTTC. Encoded protein: CASSKTTAGVNEQYF.

There are a few counts of this clonotype. The V gene is TRBV27, the J gene TRBJ1-2; D is undetermined. Germline lookup yields CDR1 MNHEY and CDR2 SMNVEV (reference sequence). The CDR3 is 15 amino acids. V was pared by 6 bases and J by 0 bases, with 14 bases between. CDR3 sequence: CASRPLAVANYGYTF. CDR3 sequence (DNA): TGTGCCAGCAGGCCCCTGGCGGTCGCTAACTATGGCTACACCTTC.

The table lists this clonotype with a few counts. It may be a read error: a sequence one base away is much more abundant. The gene calls are TRBV28 and TRBJ2-3, with D perhaps matching TRBD1 (6 bases). The CDR3 spans 14 residues. Germline V lookup: CDR1 MDHEN, CDR2 SYDVKM. The CDR3 protein is CACSYSQGGETQYF. DNA for the CDR3: TGTGCCTGCAGTTACTCTCAAGGGGGTGAAACGCAGTATTTT.

This clonotype came up many times. The V call is TRBV9, the J call TRBJ2-7; 9 bases map to TRBD1. The CDR3 contains 12 residues. Looked up from germline, CDR1 is SGDLS and CDR2 is YYNGEE. V shed 4 bases, J shed 5 bases, and the junction held 1 base outside the gene matches. The CDR3 sequence is CASSRTGDEQYF. The CDR3 region has the DNA TGTGCCAGCAGCCGGACAGGGGACGAGCAGTACTTC.

This clonotype was counted at least ten times. The CDR3 region is CASSSTLGHSREAFF. CDR3 coding DNA: TGTGCCAGCAGCTCAACCCTAGGACACAGCCGTGAAGCTTTCTTT. The chain joins TRBV7-8 to TRBJ1-1, with a tentative D call TRBD1 (5 bases). The V end lost 4 bases, the J end lost 7 bases, and 19 bases lay between the germline ends. Germline V gives CDR1 SGHVS, CDR2 FQNEAQ. The CDR3 is 15 residues long.

The chain joins TRBV28 to TRBJ2-1; D may correspond to TRBD1 or TRBD2 (5 bases each). This CDR3 contains 17 residues. Trimming pared 4 bases from V and 3 bases from J, leaving 19 bases between. Germline lookup yields CDR1 MDHEN and CDR2 SYDVKM. The CDR3 here is CASSSPARDGFYNEQFF. DNA for the CDR3: TGTGCCAGCAGTTCGCCCGCGAGGGACGGATTCTACAATGAGCAGTTCTTC.

The J gene is TRBJ2-7, the V gene TRBV21-1. TRBV21-1 is deemed a pseudogene. CDR3 size: 15 residues. CDR3 DNA: TGTGCCAGCAGCAAAGATTTGGCGACCGACTACGAGCAGTACTTC. This sequence encodes CASSKDLATDYEQYF.

The gene calls are TRBV7-9 and TRBJ1-5; no clear D gene. This CDR3 spans 13 amino acids. Germline V gene data show CDR1 as SEHNR and CDR2 as FQNEAQ (reference sequence). With 5 bases removed from V and 5 bases from J, the gap between germline ends came to 10 bases. The CDR3 DNA reads as TGTGCCAGCAGCCCTAACGGAGATCAGCCCCAGCATTTT. This codes for CASSPNGDQPQHF.

This clonotype was seen repeatedly, ten times or more. The chain employs TRBV20-1 and TRBJ2-5; 8 positions match TRBD1. Trimming removed 3 bases from V and 4 bases from J; junction bases left unmatched: 4. Germline loops: CDR1 DFQATT, CDR2 SNEGSKA (reference sequence). The CDR3 sequence is 13 residues long. CDR3 sequence: CSARTGVRETQYF. CDR3 coding DNA: TGCAGTGCTAGGACAGGGGTTCGAGAGACCCAGTACTTC.

This clonotype was picked up a small number of times. This rearrangement joins TRBV11-3 to TRBJ2-2; the match to TRBD2 covers 7 bases. Per the germline V gene, CDR1 is SGHNT and CDR2 is YENEEA. The CDR3 totals 13 residues. The J segment lost 6 bases and the V segment lost 6 bases, leaving 4 bases of the junction unmatched. The CDR3 sequence: CASRSGGPGELFF. CDR3 sequence (DNA): TGTGCCAGCAGGTCGGGGGGTCCCGGGGAGCTGTTTTTT. Together with reference TRBV11-3 and TRBJ2-2, the CDR3 gives the full variable domain: EAGVVQSPRYKIIEKKQPVAFWCNPISGHNTLYWYLQNLGQGPELLIRYENEEAVDDSQLPKDRFSAERLKGVDSTLKIQPAELGDSAVYLCASRSGGPGELFFGEGSRLTVL.

The chain uses TRBV5-1 and TRBJ1-1, with D tentatively TRBD1 (6 bases). The CDR3 has 13 amino acids. With 5 bases removed from V and 3 bases from J, the gap between germline ends came to 11 bases. Germline V CDR1 and CDR2: SGHRS, YFSETQ. The CDR3, as DNA: TGCGCCAGCAGAGGGGGGCCGGACACTGAAGCTTTCTTT. Its translation is CASRGGPDTEAFF.

This clonotype was counted a few times. The genes are TRBV11-2 and TRBJ2-1; D gene unclear. The CDR3 is made up of 15 amino acids. The germline V gene encodes CDR1 SGHAT and CDR2 FQNNGV. Trimming removed 5 bases from V and 2 bases from J, with 13 bases in between. The chain's CDR3 is CASSPIAAAYNEQFF. The CDR3, as DNA: TGTGCCAGCAGCCCCATAGCAGCTGCCTACAATGAGCAGTTCTTC.

The gene calls are TRBV20-1 and TRBJ1-2; D uncertain. This CDR3 is built from 14 residues. Germline values: CDR1 DFQATT, CDR2 SNEGSKA (reference sequence). Trimming pared 3 bases from V and 4 bases from J, leaving 15 bases between. Here the CDR3 DNA reads TGCAGTGCTAGTCGTCAGGACGTTACCTATGGCTACACCTTC. Translation gives CSASRQDVTYGYTF.